Listed below are T cell receptor beta chains from one sample, sequenced in a study of shared clonotypes between healthy human individuals. This table comes from immunoSEQ multiplex PCR, and its TCRdb copy is limited to in-frame clones, with some not included. The sample holds 2.3 million or so clones; about 92% are singletons and the top ten take 0.39%. What was sequenced was naive CD4+ T cells from PBMCs. Source of these receptors: a man aged 18 to 29 in good health. Some clones in this sample may be carry-over from other donors' samples. The CDR3 runs from the conserved cysteine through the conserved F or W. A D gene is named only where the DNA matches it firmly.

d_call	v_call	j_call	cdr3_aa
TRBD1	TRBV5-1	TRBJ1-4	CASSPGQGGSEKLFF
NA	TRBV23-1	TRBJ1-1	CASSQCSTEAFF
TRBD1	TRBV6-1	TRBJ2-7	CASSLLTGDEQYF
NA	TRBV29-1	TRBJ2-3	CSVERPLTDTQYF
NA	TRBV5-8	TRBJ1-3	CASSFGRLSGNTIYF
NA	TRBV7-8	TRBJ1-2	CASSARGRYGYTF
NA	TRBV5-1	TRBJ1-1	CASSQLGGINTEAFF
TRBD2	TRBV5-1	TRBJ2-3	CASSPGLADITDTQYF
NA	TRBV15	TRBJ2-5	CATSRNGETQYF
NA	TRBV30	TRBJ1-3	CAWSFFSGNTIYF
NA	TRBV4-2	TRBJ1-6	CASSQGQNSPLHF
NA	TRBV19	TRBJ2-1	CASSWARISNEQFF
NA	TRBV5-1	TRBJ2-1	CASSLAGQGYNEQFF
NA	TRBV19	TRBJ1-1	CASSIDGRRSAEAFF
NA	TRBV4-2	TRBJ2-3	CASSVLGSTDTQYF
TRBD1	TRBV5-1	TRBJ1-1	CASSTGGANTEAFF
NA	TRBV7-2	TRBJ2-2	CASSPGRGVGELFF
NA	TRBV6-1	TRBJ1-1	CASSEGSSMNTEAFF
NA	TRBV7-9	TRBJ1-1	CASSLAQGNTEAFF
TRBD1	TRBV18	TRBJ1-2	CASSSGTGDYGYTF